A single T cell receptor beta chain is shown here with its context. The antigen is unknown. V was pared by 2 bases and J by 5 bases, with 16 bases of the junction left unmatched. Germline V gene data show CDR1 as DFQATT and CDR2 as SNEGSKA (reference sequence). This CDR3 is built from 17 residues. TCRdb used MiXCR to reprocess the reads, holding one entry per CDR3 protein. Seen here are around 310,000 distinct CDR3 sequences, roughly 15% observed once, and the top ten hold 9.5% to 15%. The sample originates from a study of T cell repertoires in cytomegalovirus infection. Findings and limits, study-wide: CMV carriers with the relevant HLA were identified by cumulative public TCR beta family frequency.

The source is a human donor in good health (CMV status not recorded). Some clones in this sample may be carry-over from other donors' samples. Material for sequencing was PBMCs. V is TRBV20-1 and J is TRBJ2-5, with TRBD1 identical over 8 bases. The CDR3 DNA reads TGCAGTGCTAGACGCTCACGGACAGGGCCCCAGTTGGAGACCCAGTACTTC. Amino acid sequence: CSARRSRTGPQLETQYF.